The 25 T cell receptor beta chains below come from one sample, sequenced in a study of T cell repertoires in cytomegalovirus infection. TCRdb recomputed calls from the reads with MiXCR, one row per CDR3 protein. The sample yields 310,000 or so distinct CDR3 sequences, about 25% seen once. Sequenced sample: PBMCs. The receptors were gathered from a human donor in good health (CMV status not recorded). Some clones in this sample may be carry-over from other donors' samples.

This chain uses TRBV20-1 with TRBJ1-1; D is undetermined. CDR3 length: 15 residues. V lost 0 bases and J lost 1, with 12 bases in between. Germline V gives CDR1 DFQATT, CDR2 SNEGSKA (reference sequence). In nucleotides, the CDR3 is TGCAGTGCTAGAGATTTCAGGATTGGGAACACTGAAGCTTTCTTT. Translation gives CSARDFRIGNTEAFF.

V and J are TRBV7-2 and TRBJ2-7; D gene uncertain. V lost 0 bases and J lost 3, with 15 bases in between. CDR3 length equals 16 residues. Germline CDR1 and CDR2: SGHTA and FQGNSA. The CDR3 sequence: CASSLAPLANLYEQYF. DNA of the CDR3: TGTGCCAGCAGCTTAGCGCCCCTGGCGAATCTCTACGAGCAGTACTTC.

J is TRBJ2-7 and V is TRBV5-1; 8 bases agree with TRBD1. V was clipped by 6 bases and J by 4 bases; unmatched bases: 6. The CDR3 is 13 amino acids. Germline values: CDR1 SGHRS, CDR2 YFSETQ. CDR3 sequence: CASTVGQAYEQYF. As DNA, the CDR3 is TGCGCCAGCACCGTGGGACAGGCGTACGAGCAGTACTTC.

The chain links TRBV7-2 to TRBJ1-1, with D perhaps matching TRBD1 (6 bases). Trimming removed 1 base at V and 7 bases at J, with 10 bases between. CDR1 and CDR2 from the germline V gene are SGHTA and FQGNSA. CDR3 length equals 13 residues. The CDR3 reads CASSLGGHGEAFF. The CDR3 nucleotides read TGTGCCAGCAGCTTAGGGGGGCACGGTGAAGCTTTCTTT.

The DNA of the CDR3 is TGTGCCAGCAGCTTAGGTACAAGGGACGGGGGCGAAAAACTGTTTTTT. Protein product: CASSLGTRDGGEKLFF. This rearrangement joins TRBV7-6 to TRBJ1-4; possibly TRBD1 for D (6 bases). Germline V gene lookup returns CDR1 SGHVS and CDR2 FNYEAQ. V lost 1 base and J 8 bases, leaving 17 bases between the germline ends. The CDR3 consists of 16 residues.

The rearrangement uses TRBV12-3 or TRBV12-4 and TRBJ1-4, with 10 bases matching TRBD1. This CDR3 comprises 15 residues. V dropped 6 bases and J dropped 8; count of bases not matched to a gene: 9. The CDR3 reads CASSNTGTGEEKLFF. CDR3 sequence (DNA): TGTGCCAGCAGCAACACCGGGACAGGGGAAGAAAAACTGTTTTTT.

This clonotype was detected ten times or more. This chain uses TRBV7-2 with TRBJ2-3; D is perhaps TRBD2 (6 bases). CDR1 is SGHTA and CDR2 is FQGNSA in the germline V gene. The CDR3 contains 15 residues. Trimming pared 3 bases from V and 0 bases from J, leaving 10 bases between. CDR3 loop: CASSFGTGSTDTQYF. For the CDR3, the DNA is TGTGCCAGCAGCTTTGGGACTGGAAGCACAGATACGCAGTATTTT.

This clonotype was counted between two and nine times. The rearrangement joins TRBV7-9 to TRBJ2-7, with a possible D match to TRBD1 (5 bases). The germline CDR1 and CDR2 sequences are SEHNR and FQNEAQ (reference sequence). The ends were cut back, 5 bases at V and 3 bases at J, with 14 bases in the middle. This CDR3 spans 14 amino acids. This chain's CDR3 is CASSAQGLGYEQYF. CDR3 DNA sequence: TGTGCCAGCAGCGCGCAGGGATTAGGCTACGAGCAGTACTTC.

This clonotype has only a few counts. DNA for the CDR3: TGTGCCAGCAGGAGGACAAATAGCAATCAGCCCCAGCATTTT. This translates into CASRRTNSNQPQHF. V and J are TRBV6-1 and TRBJ1-5; possibly TRBD1 for D (5 bases). Germline V CDR1 and CDR2: MNHNS, SASEGT. This CDR3 spans 14 amino acids. Trimming took 6 bases from V and 0 from J, leaving 9 bases between them.

J is TRBJ1-2 and V is TRBV2, with TRBD1 matching over 9 bases. The ends lost 6 bases at V and 0 bases at J; junction bases unmatched: 5. This CDR3 is built from 15 residues. Per germline, CDR1 SNHLY and CDR2 FYNNEI. The CDR3 here is CASRRDRVTNYGYTF. CDR3 coding DNA: TGTGCCAGCAGAAGGGACAGGGTCACTAACTATGGCTACACCTTC.

This clonotype was recorded a few times. The chain couples TRBV28 to TRBJ1-1; maybe TRBD1 (5 bases). Trimming shortened V by 5 bases and J by 4 bases, and 14 bases separated the two germline ends. CDR1 and CDR2 from the germline V gene are MDHEN and SYDVKM. The CDR3 has 14 residues. CDR3 nucleotide sequence: TGTGCCAGCAGTCGTATAGGGGCGGCCACTGAAGCTTTCTTT. Its protein product is CASSRIGAATEAFF.

There are many counts of this clonotype. The genes are TRBV7-2 and TRBJ2-1; D might be TRBD2 (7 bases). Germline V gene lookup returns CDR1 SGHTA and CDR2 FQGNSA. The V and J ends lost 4 bases and 5 bases respectively, with 15 bases between them. The CDR3 runs 15 residues. CDR3 sequence: CASSSRRGANNEQFF. CDR3 bases: TGTGCCAGCAGCTCTAGACGGGGGGCCAACAATGAGCAGTTCTTC.

This clonotype appeared a few times. The V gene is TRBV2, the J gene TRBJ1-2, with 10 bases that match TRBD1. The CDR3 loop spans 14 amino acids. The V segment lost 9 bases and the J segment 3 bases; nucleotides outside the gene matches: 7. Germline CDR1 is SNHLY and CDR2 is FYNNEI. CDR3 bases: TGTGCCAGTCTGACAGGGGGCGCGTACTATGGCTACACCTTC. As protein: CASLTGGAYYGYTF.

This rearrangement joins TRBV2 to TRBJ2-2, with TRBD1 matching over 7 bases. The CDR3 is 16 residues long. V was pared by 6 bases and J by 1 base, with 8 bases of the junction left unmatched. Germline CDR1 and CDR2: SNHLY and FYNNEI. The chain's CDR3 is CASSATGARNTGELFF. Written as DNA, the CDR3 is TGTGCCAGCAGCGCAACAGGGGCGCGGAACACCGGGGAGCTGTTTTTT.

The chain couples TRBV24-1 to TRBJ1-2; TRBD1 aligns across 7 bases. Germline values: CDR1 KGHDR, CDR2 SFDVKD. The V gene end was trimmed by 9 bases and the J gene end by 3 bases; junction bases not matched to a gene: 6. This CDR3 is 13 amino acids long. The CDR3 loop is CATGRDSDYGYTF. CDR3 nucleotide sequence: TGTGCCACCGGGCGGGACAGTGACTATGGCTACACCTTC.

This sequence joins TRBV2 and TRBJ2-7; TRBD1 aligns across 7 bases. Trimming at V came to 3 bases and at J to 2 bases, leaving 4 bases not matched to a gene. This CDR3 contains 14 residues. Germline lookup yields CDR1 SNHLY and CDR2 FYNNEI. CDR3 protein: CASSDGDSTYEQYF. The CDR3 DNA reads TGTGCCAGCAGTGACGGGGACAGCACCTACGAGCAGTACTTC. The full variable domain, completed using reference TRBV2 and TRBJ2-7, is EPEVTQTPSHQVTQMGQEVILRCVPISNHLYFYWYRQILGQKVEFLVSFYNNEISEKSEIFDDQFSVERPDGSNFTLKIRSTKLEDSAMYFCASSDGDSTYEQYFGPGTRLTVT.

This chain joins TRBV7-2 and TRBJ1-1; D gene ambiguous. Trimming pared 4 bases from V and 9 bases from J, leaving 21 bases between. CDR1 is SGHTA and CDR2 is FQGNSA in the germline V gene. There are 15 residues in the CDR3. CDR3: CASSSLGTFKSQAFF. DNA for the CDR3: TGTGCCAGCAGCTCCCTGGGCACGTTTAAGTCCCAAGCTTTCTTT.

This clonotype was seen a few times. The rearrangement joins TRBV7-3 to TRBJ1-6; D perhaps matches TRBD1 (6 bases). V lost 8 bases, J lost 8 bases, and 13 bases lay in between. This CDR3 spans 13 amino acids. Germline V gene lookup returns CDR1 SGHTA and CDR2 FQGTGA. CDR3 nucleotide sequence: TGTGCCAGCGGCCGGGACATCCATTCACCCCTCCACTTT. The encoded protein is CASGRDIHSPLHF.

The sample holds a few counts of this clonotype. This chain uses TRBV10-3 with TRBJ1-2, with 9 bases lining up with TRBD1. This CDR3 is built from 16 residues. The J segment lost 7 bases and the V segment lost 0 bases, leaving 9 bases of the junction unmatched. CDR1 and CDR2 (germline): ENHRY, SYGVKD. The CDR3 loop reads CAISESNTRTGAGYTF. The CDR3 nucleotides are TGTGCCATCAGTGAGTCGAACACCAGGACAGGGGCTGGCTACACCTTC.

This clonotype was observed a few times. The rearrangement uses TRBV18 and TRBJ2-2; no definite D call. This CDR3 has 15 residues. CDR1 and CDR2 from the germline V gene are KGHSH and LQKENI. V was cut by 1 base and J by 0 bases, with 6 bases left in between. CDR3 DNA sequence: TGTGCCAGCTCACCACAGAACGCGAACACCGGGGAGCTGTTTTTT. Translated: CASSPQNANTGELFF.

The chain links TRBV29-1 to TRBJ2-7; 7 nucleotides line up with TRBD2. The CDR3 extends over 12 amino acids. Per the germline V gene, CDR1 is SQVTM and CDR2 is ANQGSEA. With 4 bases clipped from V and 1 base from J, the junction kept 1 base outside the gene matches. CDR3 sequence: CSVGAGSYEQYF. CDR3 DNA sequence: TGCAGCGTTGGAGCGGGGTCCTACGAGCAGTACTTC.

The chain has TRBV20-1 and TRBJ2-6; 9 bases align to TRBD1. The CDR3 length is 17 residues. The trim removed 5 bases at V and 0 bases at J, leaving 8 bases unmatched. Germline V gene lookup returns CDR1 DFQATT and CDR2 SNEGSKA (reference sequence). Written as DNA, the CDR3 is TGCAGTGCTTACGACAGGGGGATCAGCTCTGGGGCCAACGTCCTGACTTTC. Amino acids: CSAYDRGISSGANVLTF.

The gene calls are TRBV7-9 and TRBJ2-2; weak D call: TRBD2 (5 bases). CDR3 length: 15 residues. V shed 2 bases and J shed 4 bases, with 11 bases lying between them. Germline-derived CDR1 and CDR2 are SEHNR and FQNEAQ (reference sequence). This CDR3 is CASSLIDYSTGELFF. The CDR3 nucleotides read TGTGCCAGCAGCTTAATCGACTATTCCACCGGGGAGCTGTTTTTT.

The table lists this clonotype with a few counts. This chain joins TRBV28 and TRBJ2-1; the match to TRBD1 covers 9 bases. The CDR3 runs to 15 residues. CDR1 MDHEN and CDR2 SYDVKM come from the germline V gene. The J segment lost 5 bases and the V segment lost 4 bases, leaving 6 bases of the junction unmatched. CDR3 sequence (DNA): TGTGCCAGCAGTTCGACAGGGGGTACTAACAATGAGCAGTTCTTC. Its protein product is CASSSTGGTNNEQFF.

This clonotype was counted at least ten times. The chain uses TRBV12-5 and TRBJ2-2, with D perhaps matching TRBD1 (5 bases). V was trimmed by 7 bases and J by 3 bases, leaving 18 bases between them. The CDR3 covers 16 residues. From germline, CDR1 is LGHNT and CDR2 FRNRAP. The DNA for the CDR3 is TGTGCTAGTGCTTCGCAGGGTCACCGAGACACCGGGGAGCTGTTTTTT. Translation: CASASQGHRDTGELFF.